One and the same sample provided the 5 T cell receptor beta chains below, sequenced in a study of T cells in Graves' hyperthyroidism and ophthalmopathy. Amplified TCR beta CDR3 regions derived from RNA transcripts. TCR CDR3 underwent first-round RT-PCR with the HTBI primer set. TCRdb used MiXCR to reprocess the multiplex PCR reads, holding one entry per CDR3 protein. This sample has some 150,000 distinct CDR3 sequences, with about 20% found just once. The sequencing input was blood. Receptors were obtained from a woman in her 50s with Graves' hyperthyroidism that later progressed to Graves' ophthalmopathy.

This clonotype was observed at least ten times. The CDR3, as DNA: TGTGCCTGGCGGGAGATAGCACCGGGTAATGAGCAGTTCTTC. Amino acid sequence: CAWREIAPGNEQFF. The chain uses TRBV30 and TRBJ2-1; possible D gene TRBD2, 6 bases. Trimming took off 5 bases at V and 7 bases at J, with 18 bases between the two ends. Per the germline V gene, CDR1 is GTSNPN and CDR2 is SVGIG (reference sequence). The CDR3 is 14 residues long.

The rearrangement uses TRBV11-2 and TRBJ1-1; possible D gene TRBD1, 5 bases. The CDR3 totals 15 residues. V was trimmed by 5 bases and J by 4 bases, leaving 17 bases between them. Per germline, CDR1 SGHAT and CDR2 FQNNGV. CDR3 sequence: CASSITAGLGTEAFF. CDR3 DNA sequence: TGTGCCAGCAGCATAACCGCAGGGTTGGGCACTGAAGCTTTCTTT.

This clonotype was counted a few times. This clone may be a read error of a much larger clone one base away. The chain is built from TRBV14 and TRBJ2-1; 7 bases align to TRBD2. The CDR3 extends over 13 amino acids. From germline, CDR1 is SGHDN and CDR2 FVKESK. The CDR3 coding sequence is TGTGCCGGCAGCCCCGGACTAGGGAGGGAGCAGTTCTTC. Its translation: CAGSPGLGREQFF.

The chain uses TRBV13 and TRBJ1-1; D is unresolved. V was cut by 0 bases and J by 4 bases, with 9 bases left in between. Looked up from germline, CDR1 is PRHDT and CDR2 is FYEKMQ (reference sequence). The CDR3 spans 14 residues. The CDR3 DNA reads TGTGCCAGCAGCTTAGGGACGGCCGGCACTGAAGCTTTCTTT. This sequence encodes CASSLGTAGTEAFF.

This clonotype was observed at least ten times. The CDR3 coding sequence is TGTGCCAGCAGCTTAGCGCCCACCAAGGAGTTCTTC. The encoded protein is CASSLAPTKEFF. The rearrangement uses TRBV11-1 and TRBJ2-1; D call uncertain. V was shortened by 0 bases and J by 14 bases, with 11 bases between the two germline ends. The CDR3 extends over 12 amino acids. Germline CDR1 SGHAT, CDR2 FQDESV (reference sequence).